Below, 26 T cell receptor beta chains from the same sample are listed, as sequenced in a study of PD-L1 blockade in urothelial cancer. The repertoire was sequenced with immunoSEQ multiplex PCR; TCRdb's copy has only in-frame clones and lacks some. The data contain roughly 29,000 clones, around 75% of them singletons. The sequences come from PBMCs, collected around atezolizumab (anti-PD-L1) treatment. These receptors were taken from a man aged 50 or older with urothelial cancer.

The J gene is TRBJ2-1, the V gene TRBV19; TRBD2 agrees at 14 bases. Germline V gene lookup returns CDR1 LNHDA and CDR2 SQIVND (reference sequence). CDR3 size: 16 residues. V shed 3 bases and J 10 bases; nucleotides not matched to a gene: 8. CDR3 loop: CASSIHRTSGRNEQFF. The CDR3 DNA reads as TGTGCCAGTAGTATCCACCGGACTAGCGGGAGGAACGAGCAGTTCTTC.

The chain combines TRBV7-9 with TRBJ2-2; D is perhaps TRBD2 (6 bases). The germline V and J ends were trimmed by 5 bases and 4 bases, with 17 bases remaining between them. The CDR3 runs 16 residues. Germline CDR1 and CDR2: SEHNR and FQNEAQ (reference sequence). CDR3 amino acids: CASSRETSRGTGELFF. The CDR3 coding sequence is TGTGCCAGCAGCCGAGAGACTAGTCGGGGCACCGGGGAGCTGTTTTTT. Together with reference TRBV7-9 and TRBJ2-2, the CDR3 gives the full variable domain: DTGVSQNPRHKITKRGQNVTFRCDPISEHNRLYWYRQTLGQGPEFLTYFQNEAQLEKSRLLSDRFSAERPKGSFSTLEIQRTEQGDSAMYLCASSRETSRGTGELFFGEGSRLTVL.

The rearrangement uses TRBV6-5 and TRBJ1-1; 8 nucleotides agree with TRBD1. V lost 5 bases and J lost 3; bases outside the gene matches: 2. This CDR3 comprises 13 residues. The germline V gene encodes CDR1 MNHEY and CDR2 SVGAGI. The CDR3 sequence: CASSARGHTEAFF. The CDR3, as DNA: TGTGCCAGCAGTGCCAGGGGGCACACTGAAGCTTTCTTT.

This chain links TRBV11-3 with TRBJ2-1; 7 positions match TRBD2. The length of the CDR3 is 15 residues. The germline V gene has CDR1 SGHNT and CDR2 YENEEA. The V and J ends lost 5 bases and 9 bases, in that order; junction bases with no gene match: 13. The CDR3 loop is CASSPGGAGVVEQFF. CDR3 nucleotide sequence: TGTGCCAGCAGCCCAGGTGGGGCGGGAGTGGTTGAGCAGTTCTTC.

The chain couples TRBV23-1 to TRBJ1-4, with a weak D call TRBD1 (6 bases). TRBV23-1 is treated as an ORF (open reading frame) with a function not yet certain. With 6 bases removed from V and 3 bases from J, the gap between germline ends came to 11 bases. This CDR3 has 14 residues. For the CDR3, the DNA is TGCGCCAGCAGACCGACAGGTCCTAATGAAAAACTGTTTTTT. Translating gives CASRPTGPNEKLFF.

The chain is built from TRBV11-2 and TRBJ2-5; TRBD1 matches at 8 bases. CDR1 and CDR2 (germline): SGHAT, FQNNGV. The CDR3 spans 15 residues. Trimming removed 3 bases from V and 1 base from J; junction bases left unmatched: 4. The CDR3 region has the DNA TGTGCCAGCAGCTTCCAGGGGGCCGCCCAAGAGACCCAGTACTTC. Protein sequence: CASSFQGAAQETQYF.

The J gene is TRBJ1-6, the V gene TRBV2, with 9 bases matching TRBD1. Unmatched junction bases numbered 4, after V lost 7 bases and J lost 3 bases. The CDR3 loop spans 15 amino acids. The germline gives CDR1 SNHLY, CDR2 FYNNEI. CDR3 DNA sequence: TGTGCCAGCAAAGGGACAGGGAACTATAATTCACCCCTCCACTTT. Translation: CASKGTGNYNSPLHF.

This clone was picked up one time. The rearrangement joins TRBV5-6 to TRBJ2-3; 8 bases agree with TRBD2. V was clipped by 0 bases and J by 5 bases; unmatched bases: 8. The CDR3 contains 16 residues. Per the germline V gene, CDR1 is SGHDT and CDR2 is YYEEEE. CDR3 sequence: CASSLAGSGVLDTQYF. As DNA, the CDR3 is TGTGCCAGCAGCTTGGCGGGTAGCGGGGTATTAGATACGCAGTATTTT.

The V call is TRBV6-6, the J call TRBJ2-5; the match to TRBD2 covers 9 bases. V shed 5 bases and J 5 bases; nucleotides not matched to a gene: 3. CDR1 and CDR2 from the germline V gene are MNHNY and SVGAGI (reference sequence). The CDR3 has 13 residues. In DNA form, the CDR3 reads TGTGCCAGCAGTCCCGGGACTAGCGAGACCCAGTACTTC. Translated, it gives CASSPGTSETQYF.

The genes are TRBV30 and TRBJ1-1; D is possibly TRBD1 (5 bases). V lost 3 bases and J lost 1, with 12 bases in between. The CDR3 runs to 14 residues. Per germline, CDR1 GTSNPN and CDR2 SVGIG (reference sequence). The CDR3 loop reads CAWRWGGRNTEAFF. In DNA, the CDR3 is TGTGCCTGGAGGTGGGGGGGGAGGAACACTGAAGCTTTCTTT.

The J gene is TRBJ2-2, the V gene TRBV10-1, with D possibly TRBD1 on 6 matching bases. The V end was cut by 2 bases, the J end by 2 bases, with 9 bases between. Germline V gene data show CDR1 as WNHNN and CDR2 as SYGVQD (reference sequence). This CDR3 spans 15 amino acids. The CDR3 DNA sequence: TGCGCCAGCAGTGAGGGGGGCCCTAACACCGGGGAGCTGTTTTTT. Translation gives CASSEGGPNTGELFF.

This chain joins TRBV18 and TRBJ2-5, with 12 bases fitting TRBD2. The CDR3 is 17 residues long. CDR1 KGHSH and CDR2 LQKENI come from the germline V gene. V lost 3 bases to trimming and J lost 2 bases; unmatched junction nucleotides: 7. CDR3 DNA: TGTGCCAGCTCACCTCCTCTAGCGGGAGGGCCTCAAGAGACCCAGTACTTC. Its translation is CASSPPLAGGPQETQYF. The full variable domain, completed using reference TRBV18 and TRBJ2-5, is NAGVMQNPRHLVRRRGQEARLRCSPMKGHSHVYWYRQLPEEGLKFMVYLQKENIIDESGMPKERFSAEFPKEGPSILRIQQVVRGDSAAYFCASSPPLAGGPQETQYFGPGTRLLVL.

The chain uses TRBV5-1 and TRBJ2-2; 9 positions match TRBD2. Germline V gene sequence: CDR1 SGHRS, CDR2 YFSETQ. J lost 0 bases, V lost 2 bases, and 2 bases had no gene match. The CDR3 has 16 residues. The chain's CDR3 is CASSFLAGSNTGELFF. The CDR3 DNA is TGCGCCAGCAGCTTTCTAGCGGGGTCGAACACCGGGGAGCTGTTTTTT.

The V gene is TRBV19, the J gene TRBJ2-3; possible D gene TRBD2, 6 bases. The germline CDR1 and CDR2 sequences are LNHDA and SQIVND (reference sequence). V was clipped by 5 bases and J by 2 bases, with 14 bases between them. The CDR3 is 15 residues long. This chain's CDR3 is CASSDSGEPTDTQYF. In nucleotides, the CDR3 is TGTGCCAGTAGTGATTCGGGGGAACCCACAGATACGCAGTATTTT.

V usage is TRBV18 and J usage is TRBJ1-1; D is ambiguous. Germline V gene sequence: CDR1 KGHSH, CDR2 LQKENI. The CDR3 is 14 amino acids. The CDR3 sequence is CVSTQAPLNTEAFF. The CDR3 DNA reads TGTGTATCTACCCAAGCACCCCTGAACACTGAAGCTTTCTTT.

The count of this clone is one. The CDR3 loop reads CASSSPGQGSYEQYV. CDR3 sequence (DNA): TGTGCCAGCAGTTCCCCGGGACAGGGCTCCTACGAGCAGTACGTC. The genes are TRBV27 and TRBJ2-7, with 9 bases that match TRBD1. This CDR3 region has 15 residues. J gave up 0 bases and V 4 bases, and 4 bases lay outside the gene matches. The germline gives CDR1 MNHEY, CDR2 SMNVEV (reference sequence).

This clone was recorded a few times. V gene TRBV5-1 combines with J gene TRBJ2-3; perhaps TRBD2 as D (6 bases). Germline V gives CDR1 SGHRS, CDR2 YFSETQ. V shed 1 base and J shed 0 bases, with 18 bases lying between them. The CDR3 has 18 amino acids. The CDR3 coding sequence is TGCGCCAGCAGCTTGATGTTGGGGGGTCCAACTAGCACAGATACGCAGTATTTT. Translating it yields CASSLMLGGPTSTDTQYF.

The gene calls are TRBV5-4 and TRBJ2-5; a possible D gene is TRBD2 (7 bases). This CDR3 is built from 16 residues. CDR1 and CDR2 (germline): SGHNT, YYREEE (reference sequence). V lost 7 bases and J lost 6, with 25 bases in between. In DNA, the CDR3 is TGTGCCAGCGGCCTAGGGGGGGGCGGTTCCCGTCAGACCCAGTACTTC. Its translation is CASGLGGGGSRQTQYF.

Points on this clone: Because the CDR3's place on the DNA is in doubt, the DNA is left out and the CDR3 is given as listed by TCRdb. The V and J genes are TRBV28 and TRBJ2-5; the D segment call TRBD1 is taken from the table without a DNA check. Germline V gene sequence: CDR1 MDHEN, CDR2 SYDVKM. Ends included, the CDR3 has 15 residues. The CDR3 spells CASTSGQGFLETQYF.

This clone showed up just once. The gene calls are TRBV6-1 and TRBJ1-5; 7 bases agree with TRBD1. CDR1 is MNHNS, CDR2 SASEGT, per germline. The CDR3 is made up of 13 amino acids. The V and J ends lost 4 bases and 5 bases, in that order; junction bases with no gene match: 2. This chain's CDR3 is CASSGGGDQPQHF. CDR3 coding DNA: TGTGCCAGCAGTGGAGGGGGCGATCAGCCCCAGCATTTT.

The chain couples TRBV5-6 to TRBJ2-1, with 10 bases identical to TRBD1. Per germline, CDR1 SGHDT and CDR2 YYEEEE. The CDR3 is 15 residues long. Unmatched junction bases numbered 14, after V lost 6 bases and J lost 11 bases. In DNA form, the CDR3 reads TGTGCCAGCAAGGGGAGGACAGGGGGGCCAATGAAGCAGTTCTTC. Amino acids: CASKGRTGGPMKQFF.

This clone was found a few times. The chain uses TRBV6-1 and TRBJ1-5; a weak D match, TRBD1 (5 bases). V lost 7 bases and J 2 bases, leaving 15 bases between the germline ends. The CDR3 spans 15 residues. Germline V CDR1 and CDR2: MNHNS, SASEGT. As DNA, the CDR3 is TGTGCCAGCACCAGGGTCGGGTCCGGCAATCAGCCCCAGCATTTT. It is translated as CASTRVGSGNQPQHF.

The J gene is TRBJ2-1, the V gene TRBV5-6; 9 bases fit TRBD2. The CDR3 consists of 17 residues. Germline CDR1 SGHDT, CDR2 YYEEEE. After removal of 1 base from V and 2 bases from J, the junction contained 7 bases not matched to a gene. The CDR3: CASSLYSLAGPYNEQFF. Here the CDR3 DNA reads TGTGCCAGCAGCTTGTATTCTCTAGCGGGGCCCTACAATGAGCAGTTCTTC.

This rearrangement joins TRBV7-8 to TRBJ1-1, with 10 bases matching TRBD1. After removal of 3 bases from V and 3 bases from J, the junction contained 4 bases not matched to a gene. Germline V gene lookup returns CDR1 SGHVS and CDR2 FQNEAQ. CDR3 size: 15 residues. In DNA form, the CDR3 reads TGTGCCAGCAGCTTGGGGACAGGGGACTACACTGAAGCTTTCTTT. Encoded protein: CASSLGTGDYTEAFF.

The V gene is TRBV9, the J gene TRBJ2-3, with 7 bases matching TRBD2. The V gene's germline CDR1 is SGDLS and CDR2 YYNGEE. The V and J ends lost 0 bases and 4 bases, in that order; junction bases with no gene match: 5. The CDR3 is made up of 15 amino acids. The CDR3 spells CASSVETSRPDTQYF. The CDR3 bases are TGTGCCAGCAGCGTAGAGACTAGCCGGCCAGATACGCAGTATTTT.

This chain links TRBV6-5 with TRBJ1-3; no clear D gene. The V gene lost 3 bases and the J gene lost 1 base, with 7 bases spanning the gap. This CDR3 spans 14 amino acids. Germline lookup yields CDR1 MNHEY and CDR2 SVGAGI. The CDR3 loop reads CASSYSGSGNTIYF. The DNA for the CDR3 is TGTGCCAGCAGTTATTCGGGTTCTGGAAACACCATATATTTT.